This record covers a single T cell receptor beta chain. This sample stems from a study of blood T cell repertoires in COVID-19. CDR1 MGHRA and CDR2 YSYEKL come from the germline V gene. V lost 4 bases to trimming and J lost 4 bases, with 14 bases between them. The CDR3 is 14 residues long. Clones were sequenced by immunoSEQ multiplex PCR, and TCRdb holds only the in-frame ones, with some missing. The table includes under 250,000 clones, about four fifths detected once. The receptor's source is a woman in her thirties or forties with acute COVID-19. Sequencing was done on a sample of PBMCs or T cells enriched from blood (not recorded which). The chain employs TRBV4-1 and TRBJ2-7, with TRBD1 as a possible D gene (5 bases). The CDR3 DNA reads TGCGCCAGCAGCCCGTCATCCCCAGGGTACGAGCAGTACTTC. Translating it yields CASSPSSPGYEQYF.